This is a list of T cell receptor beta chains from one sample in a study of blood T cells in healthy people across ages. TCRdb processed the 5' RACE reads anew with MiXCR; each CDR3 protein has one entry. The sample has just under 750,000 distinct CDR3 sequences, over 20% seen once. Specimen: blood. The source is a man between 65 and 85 years old in good health. Both conserved end residues are part of each CDR3. A D gene is named only where the DNA matches it firmly. Clone size is given for some rows only: seen once, a few or many times, or a class if the clone is expanded.

j_call | v_call | d_call | clone_size | cdr3_aa | cdr3_nt
TRBJ2-7 | TRBV6-6 | TRBD1 | . | CASSYGQGGGHEQYF | TGTGCCAGCAGTTACGGACAGGGCGGTGGGCACGAGCAGTACTTC
TRBJ1-1 | TRBV3-1 | . | few | CASTLVGNTEAFF | TGTGCCAGCACCCTGGTGGGAAACACTGAAGCTTTCTTT
TRBJ2-7 | TRBV7-9 | . | . | CASSTNTPTRQLLYEQYF | TGTGCCAGCAGCACAAACACCCCAACCCGGCAGCTTCTCTACGAGCAGTACTTC
TRBJ1-1 | TRBV10-3 | TRBD1 | . | CATQGQGVDTEAFF | TGTGCCACCCAGGGGCAGGGGGTGGATACTGAAGCTTTCTTT
TRBJ2-2 | TRBV3-1 | . | few | CASSQVRRTGELFF | TGTGCCAGCAGCCAAGTTCGACGGACCGGGGAGCTGTTTTTT
TRBJ2-3 | TRBV7-2 | TRBD1 | . | CASSYSGTDLRGQYF | TGTGCCAGCAGCTACTCAGGGACAGATCTAAGGGGGCAGTATTTT
TRBJ2-7 | TRBV3-1 | TRBD2 | . | CASSRREASIYEQYF | TGTGCCAGCAGCCGGCGGGAGGCGAGCATCTACGAGCAGTACTTC
TRBJ2-5 | TRBV7-2 | . | . | CASSLLSAQETQYF | TGTGCCAGCAGCTTATTAAGCGCCCAAGAGACCCAGTACTTC
TRBJ2-3 | TRBV29-1 | TRBD1 | few | CSVKTLRDRVGDTQYF | TGCAGCGTTAAAACCCTCCGGGACAGGGTGGGAGATACGCAGTATTTT
TRBJ2-3 | TRBV10-3 | . | . | CAISIGPDTQCF | TGTGCCATCTCGATAGGTCCGGATACGCAGTGTTTT
TRBJ2-3 | TRBV6-2/TRBV6-3 | TRBD2 | few | CASSLAGSHTDTQYF | TGTGCCAGCAGTCTAGCGGGGAGCCACACAGATACGCAGTATTTT
TRBJ2-7 | TRBV5-1 | TRBD1 | few | CASSMNPAGTVNEQYF | TGCGCCAGCAGCATGAACCCCGCCGGGACAGTAAACGAGCAGTACTTC
TRBJ2-1 | TRBV18 | . | few | CASSPSDYRQFF | TGTGCCAGCTCACCTAGCGACTATCGGCAGTTCTTC
TRBJ2-1 | TRBV6-5 | TRBD2 | . | CASSYLKGLAGGEQFF | TGTGCCAGCAGTTACCTTAAAGGACTAGCAGGTGGTGAGCAGTTCTTC
TRBJ2-3 | TRBV6-2/TRBV6-3 | . | . | CASSYGFGTPEDTQYF | TGTGCCAGCAGTTACGGATTCGGGACCCCAGAAGATACGCAGTATTTT
TRBJ2-7 | TRBV5-1 | TRBD1 | many | CASSRTGGDNYEQYF | TGCGCCAGCAGCAGGACAGGGGGCGATAATTACGAGCAGTACTTC
TRBJ2-3 | TRBV10-3 | . | many | CAIMGSTDTQYF | TGTGCCATCATGGGCAGCACAGATACGCAGTATTTT
TRBJ2-1 | TRBV5-4 | TRBD1 | . | CASRQGVYNEQFF | TGTGCCAGCAGACAGGGGGTATACAATGAGCAGTTCTTC
TRBJ2-1 | TRBV20-1 | . | . | CSAPPRIGIGNEQFF | TGCAGTGCCCCACCCAGAATAGGGATAGGCAATGAGCAGTTCTTC
TRBJ2-4 | TRBV4-3 | . | few | CASSHRGAEEGIQYF | TGCGCCAGCAGCCACAGGGGGGCTGAGGAAGGCATTCAGTACTTC
TRBJ2-3 | TRBV7-2 | . | many | CASSPFPDTQYF | TGTGCCAGCAGCCCTTTCCCAGATACGCAGTATTTT
TRBJ1-2 | TRBV6-5 | . | few | CASSYIRGQSYGYTF | TGTGCCAGCAGTTACATTCGAGGACAGTCCTATGGCTACACCTTC
TRBJ2-4 | TRBV20-1 | TRBD2 | . | CSARDSGAFSQNIQYF | TGCAGTGCTAGAGATAGCGGGGCGTTCAGCCAAAACATTCAGTACTTC
TRBJ1-5 | TRBV28 | . | few | CASRIGRQPQHF | TGTGCCAGCAGAATCGGACGGCAGCCCCAGCATTTT
TRBJ2-7 | TRBV15 | . | . | CATSRDLAYEQYF | TGTGCCACCAGCAGAGATCTGGCATACGAGCAGTACTTC
TRBJ1-2 | TRBV20-1 | TRBD1 | . | CSARDNRRQGFYGYTF | TGCAGTGCTAGAGATAATAGGCGACAGGGGTTTTATGGCTACACCTTC
TRBJ1-2 | TRBV28 | TRBD1 | few | CACSPWTGPNYGYTF | TGTGCCTGCAGTCCCTGGACAGGGCCGAACTATGGCTACACCTTC
TRBJ1-4 | TRBV5-1 | . | few | CASSLLGFTNEKLFF | TGCGCCAGCAGCTTGTTGGGGTTCACTAATGAAAAACTGTTTTTT
TRBJ2-3 | TRBV29-1 | . | many | CSVAHRATDTQYF | TGCAGCGTTGCCCACAGGGCCACAGATACGCAGTATTTT
TRBJ2-5 | TRBV9 | . | many | CASSQKDMGETQYF | TGTGCCAGCAGCCAGAAAGACATGGGAGAGACCCAGTACTTC
TRBJ2-3 | TRBV5-1 | TRBD2 | few | CASSFRPGGRSTDTQYF | TGCGCCAGCAGCTTCCGGCCGGGAGGGCGAAGCACAGATACGCAGTATTTT
TRBJ1-1 | TRBV12-3/TRBV12-4 | TRBD1 | . | CASKPGQGTEAFF | TGTGCCAGCAAACCGGGACAGGGGACTGAAGCTTTCTTT
TRBJ2-3 | TRBV20-1 | . | . | CSARDTIRFSTDTQYF | TGCAGTGCTAGAGATACCATCCGGTTTAGCACAGATACGCAGTATTTT
TRBJ2-7 | TRBV5-1 | TRBD2 | few | CASSLYSGSTYEQYF | TGCGCCAGCAGCTTGTATAGCGGGTCAACCTACGAGCAGTACTTC
TRBJ2-1 | TRBV5-1 | TRBD1 | few | CASRRTGDGEQFF | TGCGCCAGCAGAAGGACAGGGGACGGTGAGCAGTTCTTC
TRBJ1-2 | TRBV5-1 | . | few | CASSLGLLQDYGYTF | TGCGCCAGCAGCTTGGGCCTTTTGCAGGACTATGGCTACACCTTC
TRBJ2-5 | TRBV20-1 | . | many | CSAWPGAVETQYF | TGCAGTGCTTGGCCAGGGGCGGTCGAGACCCAGTACTTC
TRBJ2-5 | TRBV12-3/TRBV12-4 | . | . | CASSFSGALRETQYF | TGTGCCAGCAGTTTTTCGGGGGCGCTTAGGGAGACCCAGTACTTC
TRBJ2-3 | TRBV7-9 | . | . | CASRPIQGSARTDTQYF | TGTGCCAGCAGACCCATTCAGGGTTCCGCCCGCACAGATACGCAGTATTTT
TRBJ2-1 | TRBV5-5 | TRBD2 | . | CASSSPGLAEVGEQFF | TGTGCCAGCAGCTCCCCTGGACTAGCGGAGGTCGGTGAGCAGTTCTTC
TRBJ1-5 | TRBV25-1 | TRBD1 | once | CASAQGGSQPQHF | TGTGCCAGCGCTCAGGGGGGAAGTCAGCCCCAGCATTTT
TRBJ1-1 | TRBV10-3 | . | . | CAISGLETEAFF | TGTGCCATCAGCGGACTCGAAACTGAAGCTTTCTTT
TRBJ2-7 | TRBV21-1 | . | . | CASRLTGQRYEQYF | TGTGCCAGCAGGCTAACGGGACAACGCTACGAGCAGTACTTC
TRBJ2-1 | TRBV30 | . | . | CAWSWGSGNEQFF | TGTGCCTGGAGTTGGGGGAGTGGCAATGAGCAGTTCTTC
TRBJ2-1 | TRBV6-4 | . | many | CASSDWDGYNEQFF | TGTGCCAGCAGTGACTGGGACGGATACAATGAGCAGTTCTTC
TRBJ1-5 | TRBV6-2/TRBV6-3 | . | . | CASKDTGSHQPQHF | TGTGCCAGCAAAGACACAGGGAGTCATCAGCCCCAGCATTTT